A selection of T cell receptor beta chains follows, all from one sample in a study of cytomegalovirus exposure and HLA in healthy donors. Using immunoSEQ multiplex PCR, the repertoire was profiled, and TCRdb retains in-frame clones only, with some absent. In the table there are about 160,000 clones, approximately 86% of which are singletons. The sample consisted of PBMCs. Source of these receptors: a woman aged 18-29 years in good health and CMV-seronegative. Each CDR3 is given with its conserved first and last residue. Fields, in order: V gene, D gene, J gene, clone size, CDR3 DNA, CDR3 protein. D genes are given only for firm matches. Only some rows state a clone size, as once, few, many or a class for expanded clones.

TRBV10-2	TRBD2	TRBJ2-7	NA	TGCGCCAGCAGGCCCGGACTAGCGGGAGGGGTAGCCTACGAGCAGTACTTC	CASRPGLAGGVAYEQYF
TRBV19	TRBD1	TRBJ1-5	NA	TGTGCCAGTGATGAGGGGGGACAGGCTTATCAGCCCCAGCATTTT	CASDEGGQAYQPQHF
TRBV5-5	TRBD1	TRBJ2-2	NA	TGTGCCAGCAGCTTGGACGGGACAGGGCTATTCGGCACCGGGGAGCTGTTTTTT	CASSLDGTGLFGTGELFF
TRBV5-6	TRBD1	TRBJ2-5	NA	TGTGCCAGCAGCTATGGACAGGGTTGGTCAGAGACCCAGTACTTC	CASSYGQGWSETQYF
TRBV6-6	NA	TRBJ2-7	NA	TGTGCCAGCATCCAGACCGGTACAGGGTCCTACGAGCAGTACTTC	CASIQTGTGSYEQYF
TRBV7-4	NA	TRBJ1-5	NA	TGTGCCAGCAGCTTAGGCCCTGGGAGTCAGCCCCAGCATTTT	CASSLGPGSQPQHF
TRBV6-5	NA	TRBJ2-7	NA	TGTGCCAGCAGCCGTACAAGCCAGGGTCCCTACGAGCAGTACTTC	CASSRTSQGPYEQYF
TRBV19	NA	TRBJ1-1	NA	TGTGCCAGTAGTATATACACGGGGAACACTGAAGCTTTCTTT	CASSIYTGNTEAFF
TRBV6-4	TRBD2	TRBJ2-7	few	TGTGCCAGCAGTGCGAGCGGGAGGGTGGACGAGCAGTACTTC	CASSASGRVDEQYF
TRBV2	NA	TRBJ2-5	NA	TGTGCCAGCAGTGAAAGTCTATCCCAAGAGACCCAGTACTTC	CASSESLSQETQYF
TRBV5-6	NA	TRBJ1-1	NA	TGTGCCAGCAGCTTGGCCAGGGGAGCTGAAGCTTTCTTT	CASSLARGAEAFF
TRBV5-6	TRBD2	TRBJ2-2	NA	TGTGCCAGCAGCTTGACGACTAGCGCCGGGGAGCTGTTTTTT	CASSLTTSAGELFF
TRBV27	NA	TRBJ1-5	NA	TGTGCCAGCAGTGGAGGGAGGGATCAGCCCCAGCATTTT	CASSGGRDQPQHF
TRBV5-1	TRBD2	TRBJ2-5	NA	TGCGCCAGCAGCCCCGGACTAGTGGAGTACTTC	CASSPGLVEYF
TRBV11-2	TRBD2	TRBJ2-5	NA	TGTGCCAGCAGCCATATAGCGGGAGAAGAGACCCAGTACTTC	CASSHIAGEETQYF
TRBV7-9	NA	TRBJ2-5	NA	TGTGCCAGCAGCTTAGTGTCTACCGGGGAGACCCAGTACTTC	CASSLVSTGETQYF
TRBV29-1	TRBD2	TRBJ2-1	NA	TGCAGCGTTGGACTAGCGGGGGCTTACAATGAGCAGTTCTTC	CSVGLAGAYNEQFF
TRBV5-1	TRBD1	TRBJ1-2	NA	TGCGCCAGCAGCTTGGCCAGGGACAGGGGTCCACAAACCCCTGGTAACTATGGCTACACCTTC	CASSLARDRGPQTPGNYGYTF
TRBV5-6	NA	TRBJ2-7	NA	TGTGCCAGCAGCTTGGCCCTTCACGAGCAGTACTTC	CASSLALHEQYF
TRBV10-3	NA	TRBJ2-1	once	TGTGCCATCAGTGAGGCTGTTCCTGGGGCCAATGAGCAGTTCTTC	CAISEAVPGANEQFF
TRBV30	NA	TRBJ2-5	NA	TGTGCCTGGAGTGTAAGCTCCGGTTATCAAGAGACCCAGTACTTC	CAWSVSSGYQETQYF
TRBV2	NA	TRBJ1-1	NA	TGTGCCAGCAGGGGCGCGCGGGGGTATCCTGAAGCTTTCTTT	CASRGARGYPEAFF
TRBV7-2	NA	TRBJ2-7	NA	TGTGCCAGCAGCTTTTCTGAGGGGGTCGAGCAGTACTTC	CASSFSEGVEQYF
TRBV29-1	TRBD1	TRBJ1-2	NA	TGCAGCGTTGTGCGGGACAGGGGGACCTATGGCTACACCTTC	CSVVRDRGTYGYTF
TRBV18	NA	TRBJ2-6	NA	TGTGCCAGCTCACCTACCAGGGGGGCCAACGTCCTGACTTTC	CASSPTRGANVLTF
TRBV6-1	NA	TRBJ2-7	NA	TGTGCCAGCAGCGGGGAGGGGGTGAGGAGCTACGAGCAGTACTTC	CASSGEGVRSYEQYF
TRBV19	NA	TRBJ2-5	once	TGTGCCAGTAGGCCGGGACATTCCCTCGGTGGGGAGACCCAGTACTTC	CASRPGHSLGGETQYF